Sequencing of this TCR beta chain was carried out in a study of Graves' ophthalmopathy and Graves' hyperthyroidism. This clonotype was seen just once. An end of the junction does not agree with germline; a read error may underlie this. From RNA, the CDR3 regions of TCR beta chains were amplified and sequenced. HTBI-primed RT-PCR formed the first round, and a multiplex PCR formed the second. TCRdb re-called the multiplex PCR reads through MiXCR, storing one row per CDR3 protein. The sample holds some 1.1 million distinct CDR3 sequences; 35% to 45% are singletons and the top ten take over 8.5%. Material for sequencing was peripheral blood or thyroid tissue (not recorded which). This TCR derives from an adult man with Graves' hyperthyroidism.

The CDR3 nucleotides read TGCAGTGCCGCGACGAGCAGGGGGAATCAGCCCCACCATTTT. Translated, it gives CSAATSRGNQPHHF. V is TRBV20-1 and J is TRBJ1-5; 7 bases align to TRBD1. Germline V gene lookup returns CDR1 DFQATT and CDR2 SNEGSKA (reference sequence). The CDR3 is made up of 14 amino acids.